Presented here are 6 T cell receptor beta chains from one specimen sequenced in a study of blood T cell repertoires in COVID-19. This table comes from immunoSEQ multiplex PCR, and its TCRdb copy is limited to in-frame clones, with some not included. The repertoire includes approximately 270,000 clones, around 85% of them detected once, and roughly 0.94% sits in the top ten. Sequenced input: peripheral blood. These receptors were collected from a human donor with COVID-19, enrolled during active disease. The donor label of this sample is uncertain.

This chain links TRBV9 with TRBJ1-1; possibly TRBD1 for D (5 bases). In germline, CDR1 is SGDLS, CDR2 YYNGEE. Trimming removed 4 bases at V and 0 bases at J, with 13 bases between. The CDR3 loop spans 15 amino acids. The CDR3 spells CASSPMGQMNTEAFF. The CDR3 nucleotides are TGTGCCAGCAGCCCCATGGGGCAGATGAACACTGAAGCTTTCTTT.

CDR3 nucleotide sequence: TGCGCCAGCAGCTCCCGGCAGGGCGACACCGGGGAGCTGTTTTTT. It specifies CASSSRQGDTGELFF. The chain employs TRBV5-1 and TRBJ2-2; D possibly corresponds to TRBD1 (5 bases). This CDR3 spans 15 amino acids. V shed 3 bases and J shed 3 bases, with 12 bases lying between them. Germline-derived CDR1 and CDR2 are SGHRS and YFSETQ.

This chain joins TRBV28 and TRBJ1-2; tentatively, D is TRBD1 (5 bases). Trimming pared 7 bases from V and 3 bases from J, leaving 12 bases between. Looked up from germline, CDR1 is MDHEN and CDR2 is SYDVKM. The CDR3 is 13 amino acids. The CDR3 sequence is CASTKGLDYGYTF. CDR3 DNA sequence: TGTGCCAGCACCAAGGGGTTAGACTATGGCTACACCTTC.

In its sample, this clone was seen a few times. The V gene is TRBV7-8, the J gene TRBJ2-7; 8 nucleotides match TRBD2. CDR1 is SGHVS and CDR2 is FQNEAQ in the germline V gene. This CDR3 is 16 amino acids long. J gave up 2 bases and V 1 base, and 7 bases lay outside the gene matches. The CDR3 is CASSLDHDSGAYEQYF. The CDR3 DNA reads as TGTGCCAGCAGCTTAGATCATGATAGCGGGGCCTACGAGCAGTACTTC.

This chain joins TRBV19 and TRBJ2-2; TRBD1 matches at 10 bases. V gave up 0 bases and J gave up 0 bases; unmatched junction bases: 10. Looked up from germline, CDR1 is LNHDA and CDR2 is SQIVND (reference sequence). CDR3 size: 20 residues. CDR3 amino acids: CASSIEDRGVLASNTGELFF. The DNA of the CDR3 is TGTGCCAGTAGTATAGAGGACAGGGGGGTGCTAGCATCGAACACCGGGGAGCTGTTTTTT.

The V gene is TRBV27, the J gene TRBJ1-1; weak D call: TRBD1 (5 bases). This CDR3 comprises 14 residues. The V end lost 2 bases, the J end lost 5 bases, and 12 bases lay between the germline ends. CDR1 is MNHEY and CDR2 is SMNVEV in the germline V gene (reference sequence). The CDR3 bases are TGTGCCAGCAGTTTAGTAGCAGGGAAAACTGAAGCTTTCTTT. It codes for CASSLVAGKTEAFF.